This record covers a single T cell receptor beta chain. Its antigen is unidentified. The CDR3 is made up of 16 amino acids. Germline loops: CDR1 SGHKS, CDR2 YYEKEE (reference sequence). V gave up 0 bases and J gave up 7 bases; unmatched junction bases: 8. These data originate in a study of human T cells and chemical hapten exposure. Study information: TCR yield per sample varied, mainly due to pooled library volumes.

Separate cDNA molecules received unique molecular identifiers, which the library attached to them. How the authors handled the data: The median was about 100,000 TCRs per sample, ranging about 20,000 to 690,600. TCRdb called the RACE reads again in MiXCR, with one record for every CDR3 protein. The authors' filters were not applied to this entry. Of over 100,000 distinct CDR3 sequences detected, around 8.3% appear once; the ten largest clones hold 1.5% to 2%. Whole-study findings and limits: Sensitizing with DPC caused no change in TCRs above 1 in 1000 frequency.

Noted time point: healthy volunteer bleed at 2 weeks. The template was total RNA from unfractionated whole blood. The sequence derives from a male donor in good health. Some clones in this sample may be carry-over from other donors' samples. This chain joins TRBV5-5 and TRBJ2-2, with 8 bases lining up with TRBD2. Sequenced: whole blood. CDR3 bases: TGTGCCAGCAGCTTGGTCGACGCGGGAGGCGACGGGGAGCTGTTTTTT. It codes for CASSLVDAGGDGELFF.